This T cell receptor (beta chain) is drawn from a study of graft-versus-host responses after intestinal transplantation. Assay: immunoSEQ multiplex PCR; the TCRdb copy retains only in-frame clones and omits some. The profile shows about 130,000 clones, 80% to 95% of them singletons. Germline CDR1 reads MNHNY; CDR2 reads SVGAGI (reference sequence). The ends were cut back, 6 bases at V and 4 bases at J, with 16 bases in the middle. CDR3 length equals 15 residues. Regarding this clone: Its antigen is unknown.

The rearrangement links TRBV6-6 to TRBJ1-5, with D possibly being TRBD1 (6 bases). Sequences were derived from unstimulated CD4+ T cells sorted from spleen or lymph node cells, sampled before intestinal transplant. The sequence derives from a human donor who received an intestinal transplant. CDR3 sequence reads: CASRPGAFWNQPQHF. The DNA of the CDR3 is TGTGCCAGCAGACCAGGGGCGTTTTGGAATCAGCCCCAGCATTTT.